The source of this T cell receptor beta chain is a study of identical twins. This clonotype came up many times. Germline-derived CDR1 and CDR2 are LGHNA and YNFKEQ. Losses at the gene ends were 1 base for V and 0 bases for J; bases not matched to a gene: 5. The CDR3 totals 17 residues. TCRdb used MiXCR to reprocess the 5' RACE reads, holding one entry per CDR3 protein. Found here are 200,000 to 250,000 distinct CDR3 sequences, 6.5% to 8.5% of them singletons; the top ten hold 1.5% to 2.5%. The same sample was also used in a study of yellow fever vaccine responses in identical twins. That work contributes: Twins reportedly showed a vaccine T cell response that seemed partly convergent and partly personalized.

The sequenced material came from memory (CD45RO+) T cells sorted from blood. The rearrangement uses TRBV4-2 and TRBJ1-1; TRBD1 matches at 10 bases. The sequence came from a woman between 18 and 29 years old in good health. The CDR3 DNA reads as TGTGCCAGCAGCCAAGTGGGGACAGGGGCATTGAACACTGAAGCTTTCTTT. Its protein is CASSQVGTGALNTEAFF.